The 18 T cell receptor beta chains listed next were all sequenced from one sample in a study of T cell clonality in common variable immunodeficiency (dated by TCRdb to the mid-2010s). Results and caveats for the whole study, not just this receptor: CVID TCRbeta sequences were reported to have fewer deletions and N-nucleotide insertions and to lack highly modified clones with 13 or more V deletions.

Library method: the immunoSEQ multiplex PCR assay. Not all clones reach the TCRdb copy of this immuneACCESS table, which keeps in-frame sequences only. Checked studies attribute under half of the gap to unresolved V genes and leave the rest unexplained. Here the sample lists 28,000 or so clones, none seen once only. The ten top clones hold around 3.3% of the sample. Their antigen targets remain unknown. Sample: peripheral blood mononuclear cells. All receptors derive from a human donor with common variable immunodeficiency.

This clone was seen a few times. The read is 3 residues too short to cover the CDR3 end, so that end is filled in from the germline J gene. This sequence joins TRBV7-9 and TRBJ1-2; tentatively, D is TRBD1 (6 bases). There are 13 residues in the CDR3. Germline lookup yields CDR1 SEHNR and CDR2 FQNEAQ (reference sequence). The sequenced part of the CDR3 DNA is TGTGCCAGCAGCTTACAGGGGACGCAAGGC. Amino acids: CASSLQGTQG. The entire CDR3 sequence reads CASSLQGTQGYTF.

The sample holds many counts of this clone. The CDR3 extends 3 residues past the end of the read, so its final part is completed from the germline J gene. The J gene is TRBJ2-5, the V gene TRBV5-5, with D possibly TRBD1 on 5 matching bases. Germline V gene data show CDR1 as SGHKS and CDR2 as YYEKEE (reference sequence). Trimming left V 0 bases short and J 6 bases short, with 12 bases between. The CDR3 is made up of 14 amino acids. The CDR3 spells CASSLDPSGKTQYF. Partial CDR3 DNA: TGTGCCAGCAGCTTGGACCCGTCAGGGAAGACC. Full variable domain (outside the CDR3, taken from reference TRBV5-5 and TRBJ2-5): DAGVTQSPTHLIKTRGQQVTLRCSPISGHKSVSWYQQVLGQGPQFIFQYYEKEERGRGNFPDRFSARQFPNYSSELNVNALLLGDSALYLCASSLDPSGKTQYFGPGTRLLVL.

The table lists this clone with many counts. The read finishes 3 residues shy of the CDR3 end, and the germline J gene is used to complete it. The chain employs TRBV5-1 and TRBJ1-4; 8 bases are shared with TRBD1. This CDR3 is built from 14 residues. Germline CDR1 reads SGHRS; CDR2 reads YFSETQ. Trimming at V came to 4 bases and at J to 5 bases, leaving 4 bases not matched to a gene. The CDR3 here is CASSRNRGNEKLFF. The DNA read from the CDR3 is TGCGCCAGCAGCCGAAACAGGGGGAATGAAAAA. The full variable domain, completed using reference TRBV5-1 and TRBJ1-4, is KAGVTQTPRYLIKTRGQQVTLSCSPISGHRSVSWYQQTPGQGLQFLFEYFSETQRNKGNFPGRFSGRQFSNSRSEMNVSTLELGDSALYLCASSRNRGNEKLFFGSGTQLSVL.

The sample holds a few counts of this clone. The CDR3 region is CASSWRQGNYEQYF. CDR3 DNA, as far as it was read: TGTGCCAGCAGCTGGCGACAGGGAAACTACGAG. The rearrangement links TRBV7-8 to TRBJ2-7, with TRBD1 matching 7 bases. The read ends 3 residues early relative to the CDR3; the germline J gene fills the gap. The CDR3 sequence is 14 residues long. CDR1 is SGHVS and CDR2 is FQNEAQ in the germline V gene. Trimming at V came to 4 bases and at J to 3 bases, leaving 6 bases not matched to a gene.

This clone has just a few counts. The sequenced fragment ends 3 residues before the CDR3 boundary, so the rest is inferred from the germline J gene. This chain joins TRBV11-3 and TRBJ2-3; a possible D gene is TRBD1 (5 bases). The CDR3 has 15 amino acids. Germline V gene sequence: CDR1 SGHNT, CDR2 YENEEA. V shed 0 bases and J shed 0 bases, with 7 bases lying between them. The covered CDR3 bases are TGTGCCAGCAGCTTAGAGCAGGGAAGCACAGATACG. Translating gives CASSLEQGSTDT. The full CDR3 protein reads CASSLEQGSTDTQYF.

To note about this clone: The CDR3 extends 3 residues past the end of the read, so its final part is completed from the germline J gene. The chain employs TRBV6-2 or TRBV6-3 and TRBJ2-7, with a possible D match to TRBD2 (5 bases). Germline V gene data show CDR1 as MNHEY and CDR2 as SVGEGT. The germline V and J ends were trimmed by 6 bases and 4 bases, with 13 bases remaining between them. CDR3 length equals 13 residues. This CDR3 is CASSRVPGYEQYF. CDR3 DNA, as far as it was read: TGTGCCAGCAGCCGGGTTCCGGGGTACGAG.

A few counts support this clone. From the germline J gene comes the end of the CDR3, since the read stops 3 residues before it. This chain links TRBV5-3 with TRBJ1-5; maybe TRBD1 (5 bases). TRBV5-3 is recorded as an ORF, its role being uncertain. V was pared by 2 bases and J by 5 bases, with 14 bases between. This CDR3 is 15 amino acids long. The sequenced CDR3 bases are TGTGCCAGAAGCTTCGTCCCAGGGCGGCATCAGCCC. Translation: CARSFVPGRHQP. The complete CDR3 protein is CARSFVPGRHQPQHF.

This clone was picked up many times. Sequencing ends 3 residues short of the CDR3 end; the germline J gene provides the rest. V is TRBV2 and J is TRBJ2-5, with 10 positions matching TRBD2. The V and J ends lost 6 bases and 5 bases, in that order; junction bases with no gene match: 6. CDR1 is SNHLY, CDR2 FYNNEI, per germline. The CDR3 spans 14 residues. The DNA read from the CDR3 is TGTGCCAGCAGAGCGAGCGGGGGGGCCGAGACC. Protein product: CASRASGGAET. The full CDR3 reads CASRASGGAETQYF.

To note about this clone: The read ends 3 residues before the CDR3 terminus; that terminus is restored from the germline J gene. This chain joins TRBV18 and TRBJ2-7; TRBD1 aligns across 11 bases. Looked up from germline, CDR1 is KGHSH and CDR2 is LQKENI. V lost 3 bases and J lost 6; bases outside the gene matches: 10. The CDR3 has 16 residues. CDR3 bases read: TGTGCCAGCTCACCGAGGACAGGGGGCTCGGCGTCCGAG. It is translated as CASSPRTGGSASE. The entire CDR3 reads CASSPRTGGSASEQYF.

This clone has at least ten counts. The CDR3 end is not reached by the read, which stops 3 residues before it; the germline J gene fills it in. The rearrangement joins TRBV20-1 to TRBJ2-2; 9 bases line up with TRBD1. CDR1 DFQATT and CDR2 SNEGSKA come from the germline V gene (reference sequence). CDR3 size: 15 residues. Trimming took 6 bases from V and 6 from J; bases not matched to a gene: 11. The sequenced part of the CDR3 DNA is TGCAGTGCATATCCCGGGACAGGGATTTCCGGGGAG. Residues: CSAYPGTGISGE. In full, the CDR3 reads CSAYPGTGISGELFF.

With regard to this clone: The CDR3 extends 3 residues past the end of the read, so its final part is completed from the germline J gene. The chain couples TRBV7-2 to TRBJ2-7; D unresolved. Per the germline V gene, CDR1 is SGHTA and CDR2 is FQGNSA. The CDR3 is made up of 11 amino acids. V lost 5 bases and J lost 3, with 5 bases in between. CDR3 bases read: TGTGCCAGCAGCGCCTACTACGAG. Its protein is CASSAYYE. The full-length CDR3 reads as CASSAYYEQYF. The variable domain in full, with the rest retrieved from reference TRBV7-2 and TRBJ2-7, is GAGVSQSPSNKVTEKGKDVELRCDPISGHTALYWYRQSLGQGLEFLIYFQGNSAPDKSGLPSDRFSAERTGGSVSTLTIQRTQQEDSAVYLCASSAYYEQYFGPGTRLTVT.

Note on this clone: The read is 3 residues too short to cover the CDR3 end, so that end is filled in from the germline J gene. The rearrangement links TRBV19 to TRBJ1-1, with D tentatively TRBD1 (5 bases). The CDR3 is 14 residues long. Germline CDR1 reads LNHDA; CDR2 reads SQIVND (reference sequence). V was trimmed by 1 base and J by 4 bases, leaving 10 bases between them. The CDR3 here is CASSIGEGFTEAFF. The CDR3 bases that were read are TGTGCCAGTAGTATAGGGGAGGGGTTCACTGAA.

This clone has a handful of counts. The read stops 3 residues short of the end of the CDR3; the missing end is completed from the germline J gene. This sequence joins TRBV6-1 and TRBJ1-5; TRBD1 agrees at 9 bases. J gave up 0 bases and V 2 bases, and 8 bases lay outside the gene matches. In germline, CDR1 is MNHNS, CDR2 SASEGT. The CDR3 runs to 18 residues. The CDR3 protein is CASSESYRGLYSNQPQHF. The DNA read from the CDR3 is TGTGCCAGCAGTGAATCCTACAGGGGGCTGTATAGCAATCAGCCC.

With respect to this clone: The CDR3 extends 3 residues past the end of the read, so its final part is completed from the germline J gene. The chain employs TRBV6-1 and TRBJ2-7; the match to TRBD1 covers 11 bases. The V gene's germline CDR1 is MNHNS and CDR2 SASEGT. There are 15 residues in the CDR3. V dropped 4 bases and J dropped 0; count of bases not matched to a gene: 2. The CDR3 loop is CASSADRGLSYEQYF. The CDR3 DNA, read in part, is TGTGCCAGCAGTGCGGACAGGGGGCTCTCCTACGAG.

CDR3 residues: CASSPGQAHYGYTF. The sequenced CDR3 bases are TGTGCCAGCAGCCCGGGACAGGCCCACTATGGC. The genes are TRBV11-2 and TRBJ1-2; 8 bases are shared with TRBD1. The CDR3 end falls 3 residues outside the read, so it is completed with the germline J gene. The germline CDR1 and CDR2 sequences are SGHAT and FQNNGV. After removal of 5 bases from V and 3 bases from J, the junction contained 5 bases not matched to a gene. This CDR3 has 14 residues. The entire variable domain, with the rest obtained from reference TRBV11-2 and TRBJ1-2, is as follows: EAGVAQSPRYKIIEKRQSVAFWCNPISGHATLYWYQQILGQGPKLLIQFQNNGVVDDSQLPKDRFSAERLKGVDSTLKIQPAKLEDSAVYLCASSPGQAHYGYTFGSGTRLTVV.

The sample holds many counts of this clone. CDR3 amino acids: CSARDPQTVNTEAFF. Incomplete CDR3 DNA: TGCAGTGCTAGAGATCCACAGACGGTGAACACTGAA. V usage is TRBV20-1 and J usage is TRBJ1-1; D is unresolved. From the germline J gene comes the end of the CDR3, since the read stops 3 residues before it. The CDR3 contains 15 residues. The V gene lost 0 bases and the J gene lost 0 bases, with 11 bases spanning the gap. CDR1 and CDR2 (germline): DFQATT, SNEGSKA (reference sequence).

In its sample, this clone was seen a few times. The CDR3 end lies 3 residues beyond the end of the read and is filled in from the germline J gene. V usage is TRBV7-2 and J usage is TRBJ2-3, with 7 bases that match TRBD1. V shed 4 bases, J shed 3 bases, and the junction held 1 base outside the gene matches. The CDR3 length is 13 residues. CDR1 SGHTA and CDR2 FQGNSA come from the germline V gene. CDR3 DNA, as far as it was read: TGTGCCAGCAGCTCACAGGGGACAGATACG. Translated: CASSSQGTDT. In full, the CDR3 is CASSSQGTDTQYF. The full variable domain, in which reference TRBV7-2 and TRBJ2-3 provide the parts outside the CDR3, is GAGVSQSPSNKVTEKGKDVELRCDPISGHTALYWYRQSLGQGLEFLIYFQGNSAPDKSGLPSDRFSAERTGGSVSTLTIQRTQQEDSAVYLCASSSQGTDTQYFGPGTRLTVL.

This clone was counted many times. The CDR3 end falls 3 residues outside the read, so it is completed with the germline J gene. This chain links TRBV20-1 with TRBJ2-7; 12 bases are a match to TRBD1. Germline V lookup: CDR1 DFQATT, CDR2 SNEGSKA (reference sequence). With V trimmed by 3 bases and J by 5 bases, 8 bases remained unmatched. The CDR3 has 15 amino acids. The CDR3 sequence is CSASSPGQGANEQYF. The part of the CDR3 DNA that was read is TGCAGTGCTAGTTCCCCGGGACAGGGGGCAAACGAG.